The 14 T cell receptor beta chains presented below share a single source sample, sequenced in a study of T cell responses to AZD1222 COVID-19 vaccine. Measured with immunoSEQ multiplex PCR; TCRdb has only the in-frame clones, and not every one. The sample carries under 75,000 clones, about 85% recorded once. Specimen: peripheral blood, collected on day 0 of AZD1222 vaccination. These receptors were taken from an adult in good health.

The chain employs TRBV7-3 and TRBJ1-1; no clear D gene. Deletions cut 5 bases from V and 1 base from J, with 8 bases between. Germline CDR1 and CDR2: SGHTA and FQGTGA. The CDR3 loop spans 13 amino acids. The CDR3 sequence: CASSPQKNTEAFF. For the CDR3, the DNA is TGTGCCAGCAGCCCACAGAAGAACACTGAAGCTTTCTTT.

The J gene is TRBJ1-1, the V gene TRBV3-1 (or the pseudogene TRBV3-2); no firm D call. The germline V gene has CDR1 LGHDT and CDR2 YNNKEL (reference sequence). V gave up 4 bases and J gave up 0 bases, with 9 bases separating them. There are 14 residues in the CDR3. Written as DNA, the CDR3 is TGTGCCAGCAGCCGCGGACGGCTGAACACTGAAGCTTTCTTT. Translating it yields CASSRGRLNTEAFF.

This clone has a single count. The V call is TRBV4-1, the J call TRBJ2-7; D is uncertain. CDR3 length equals 15 residues. Germline CDR1 reads MGHRA; CDR2 reads YSYEKL. Trimming stripped 3 bases from V and 3 bases from J, with 15 bases between. CDR3 DNA sequence: TGCGCCAGCAGCCACTTTTCGGGCAGGCTCTACGAGCAGTACTTC. Its translation is CASSHFSGRLYEQYF.

The chain couples TRBV5-1 to TRBJ2-3, with TRBD1 as a possible D gene (6 bases). The germline CDR1 and CDR2 sequences are SGHRS and YFSETQ. V lost 3 bases and J 3 bases, leaving 17 bases between the germline ends. The CDR3 has 16 residues. CDR3 in amino acids: CASSSVAGAGTDTQYF. The DNA for the CDR3 is TGCGCCAGCAGCTCCGTGGCAGGGGCCGGAACAGATACGCAGTATTTT.

Regarding this clone: Sequence at one end of the junction differs from germline and may be a read error. The rearrangement links TRBV5-6 to TRBJ2-1, with 11 bases aligning to TRBD1. The germline gives CDR1 SGHDT, CDR2 YYEEEE. This CDR3 is 14 amino acids long. The CDR3 DNA reads as TGTGCCAGCAGAGGACAGGGGGCGGTTGATGACCAGTTCTTC. It yields the protein CASRGQGAVDDQFF.

The chain carries TRBV5-1 and TRBJ2-1, with a weak D call TRBD2 (6 bases). Per germline, CDR1 SGHRS and CDR2 YFSETQ. The CDR3 length is 17 residues. V was clipped by 2 bases and J by 4 bases, with 19 bases between them. The DNA for the CDR3 is TGCGCCAGCAGCTTCCCTTCCCCGCGGGATGAATACAATGAGCAGTTCTTC. Translating it yields CASSFPSPRDEYNEQFF.

The chain couples TRBV5-6 to TRBJ1-3; D unresolved. Trimming left V 0 bases short and J 1 base short, with 11 bases between. CDR1 is SGHDT and CDR2 is YYEEEE in the germline V gene. The CDR3 is 16 amino acids. The DNA of the CDR3 is TGTGCCAGCAGCTTGGGGACGGGATTTTCTGGAAACACCATATATTTT. It encodes CASSLGTGFSGNTIYF.

The chain couples TRBV5-1 to TRBJ1-1; TRBD1 matches 12 bases. CDR1 and CDR2 (germline): SGHRS, YFSETQ. After removal of 5 bases from V and 1 base from J, the junction contained 12 bases not matched to a gene. CDR3 length: 18 amino acids. In DNA, the CDR3 is TGCGCCAGCAGTCGACTAGGGGGACAGGGGGCGCCGAACACTGAAGCTTTCTTT. Translated: CASSRLGGQGAPNTEAFF.

Only one count was recorded for this clone. This chain joins TRBV5-5 and TRBJ1-1; D is unclear. Looked up from germline, CDR1 is SGHKS and CDR2 is YYEKEE (reference sequence). The CDR3 is made up of 17 amino acids. V was shortened by 4 bases and J by 5 bases, with 24 bases between the two germline ends. DNA for the CDR3: TGTGCCAGCAGCCCAACCACAGTCCCGCGGTTTAGTACTGAAGCTTTCTTT. This encodes CASSPTTVPRFSTEAFF.

The chain is built from TRBV7-9 and TRBJ1-5, with 9 nucleotides matching TRBD1. The V gene end was trimmed by 1 base and the J gene end by 2 bases; junction bases not matched to a gene: 3. The CDR3 sequence is 16 residues long. CDR1 SEHNR and CDR2 FQNEAQ come from the germline V gene (reference sequence). The CDR3, as DNA: TGTGCCAGCAGCTTAGGGGGACAGGGTCGCAATCAGCCCCAGCATTTT. This sequence encodes CASSLGGQGRNQPQHF.

Comment on this clone: The same CDR3 is also encoded by other DNA sequences in this sample. The J gene is TRBJ2-5, the V gene TRBV5-4; 8 bases are a match to TRBD1. This CDR3 region has 14 residues. Germline lookup yields CDR1 SGHNT and CDR2 YYREEE (reference sequence). V trimming: 4 bases; J trimming: 5 bases; junction bases outside the gene matches: 7. DNA for the CDR3: TGTGCCAGCAGCACTCAGGGGGCCGTGGAGACCCAGTACTTC. As protein: CASSTQGAVETQYF.

The J gene is TRBJ1-1, the V gene TRBV4-2, with D possibly TRBD1 on 6 matching bases. Deletions cut 0 bases from V and 6 bases from J, with 11 bases between. From germline, CDR1 is LGHNA and CDR2 YNFKEQ. There are 14 residues in the CDR3. DNA of the CDR3: TGTGCCAGCAGCCAAGAGAAAGGACAGTCTGAAGCTTTCTTT. Encoded protein: CASSQEKGQSEAFF.

The chain is built from TRBV29-1 and TRBJ1-1; TRBD1 matches at 11 bases. Germline CDR1 SQVTM, CDR2 ANQGSEA. The CDR3 sequence is 13 residues long. The ends lost 2 bases at V and 5 bases at J; junction bases unmatched: 1. The CDR3 protein is CSVERDRGTEAFF. The CDR3 nucleotides read TGCAGCGTTGAAAGGGACAGGGGGACTGAAGCTTTCTTT.

The rearrangement joins TRBV19 to TRBJ2-2; 10 bases agree with TRBD2. J gave up 4 bases and V 4 bases, and 6 bases lay outside the gene matches. The CDR3 has 16 residues. CDR1 LNHDA and CDR2 SQIVND come from the germline V gene (reference sequence). This CDR3 is CASSSLAGEATGELFF. CDR3 coding DNA: TGTGCCAGTAGTAGTCTAGCGGGGGAAGCCACCGGGGAGCTGTTTTTT.